The clone carrying this T cell receptor beta chain was observed a single time. The data belong to a study of blood T cell repertoires in COVID-19. About the research overall: There were acute and convalescent COVID-19 samples, and they came from the United States, Italy and Spain.

The V segment lost 3 bases and the J segment 7 bases; nucleotides outside the gene matches: 12. The length of the CDR3 is 16 residues. Looked up from germline, CDR1 is MGHRA and CDR2 is YSYEKL. As originally analysed: The authors estimated nucleated cell counts from reference gene primer amplification. TCRdb's table, derived via immunoSEQ multiplex PCR, lists solely in-frame clones and lacks some. V and J calls plus clone size are reproduced from that table; the DNA served to infer D and trimming. Among roughly 67,000 clones listed, roughly 84% were seen once. The sequencing input was peripheral blood. The clonotype was recovered from a man aged 50 to 60 with acute or convalescent COVID-19. The chain recombines TRBV4-1 with TRBJ2-1; 7 bases line up with TRBD2. This CDR3 is CASSHLIAGLGNEQFF. The CDR3 bases are TGCGCCAGCAGCCATCTTATAGCGGGTTTAGGTAATGAGCAGTTCTTC.